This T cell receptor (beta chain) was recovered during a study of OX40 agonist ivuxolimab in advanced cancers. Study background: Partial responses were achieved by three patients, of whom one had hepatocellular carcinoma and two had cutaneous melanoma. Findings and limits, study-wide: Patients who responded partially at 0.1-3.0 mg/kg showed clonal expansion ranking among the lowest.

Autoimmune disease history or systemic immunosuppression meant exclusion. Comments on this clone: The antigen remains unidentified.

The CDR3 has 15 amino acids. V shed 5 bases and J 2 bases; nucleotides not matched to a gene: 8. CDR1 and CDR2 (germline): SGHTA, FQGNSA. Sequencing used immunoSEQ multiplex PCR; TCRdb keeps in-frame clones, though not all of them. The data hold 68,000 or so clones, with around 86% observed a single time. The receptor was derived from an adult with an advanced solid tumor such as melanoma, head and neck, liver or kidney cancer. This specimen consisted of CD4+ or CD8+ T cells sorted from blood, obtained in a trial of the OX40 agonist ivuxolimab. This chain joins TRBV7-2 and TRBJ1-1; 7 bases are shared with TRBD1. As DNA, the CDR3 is TGTGCCAGCAGCCCCGGCTGGACAGGAAACACTGAAGCTTTCTTT. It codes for CASSPGWTGNTEAFF.